What follows describes a single T cell receptor beta chain. What it binds is not known. The sample originates from a study of cytomegalovirus exposure and HLA in healthy donors. 60 Vbeta and 13 Jbeta primers were used in PCR. Using immunoSEQ multiplex PCR, the repertoire was profiled, and TCRdb retains in-frame clones only, with some absent. The table includes 120,000 to 150,000 clones, nearly 80% detected once. Germline trimming cut 5 bases from V and 7 bases from J; bases unmatched to any gene: 8. The germline CDR1 and CDR2 sequences are MNHNY and SVGAGI (reference sequence). This CDR3 has 14 residues. Regarding the study as a whole: Available immune exposure information covered CMV serostatus only. Reports state that TCR beta sequences accurately predicted most subjects' HLA-A and HLA-B alleles.

The genes are TRBV6-6 and TRBJ1-5, with 7 bases lining up with TRBD1. The sample consisted of PBMCs. This TCR derives from a man between 40 and 49 years old in good health and CMV-seropositive. CDR3 in amino acids: CASSRTGGGQPQHF. CDR3 nucleotides: TGTGCCAGCAGTCGGACAGGTGGTGGGCAGCCCCAGCATTTT.